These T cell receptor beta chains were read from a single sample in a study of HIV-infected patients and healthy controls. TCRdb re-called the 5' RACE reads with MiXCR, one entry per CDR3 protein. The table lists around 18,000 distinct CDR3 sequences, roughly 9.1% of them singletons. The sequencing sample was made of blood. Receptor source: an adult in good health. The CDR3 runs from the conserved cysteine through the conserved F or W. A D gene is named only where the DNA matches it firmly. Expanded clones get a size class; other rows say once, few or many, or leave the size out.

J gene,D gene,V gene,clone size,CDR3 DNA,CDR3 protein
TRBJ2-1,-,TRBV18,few,TGTGCCAGCTCGCCCGGACAGGGAGGGTGGAATGAGCAGTTCTTC,CASSPGQGGWNEQFF
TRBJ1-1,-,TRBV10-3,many,TGTGCCATCAGTGAGCCGGACAGACCGACTGAAGCTTTCTTT,CAISEPDRPTEAFF
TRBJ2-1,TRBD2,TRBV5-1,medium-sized,TGCGCCAGCAGCCCCTCCGGGACTAGCGGGATTTACAATGAGCAGTTCTTC,CASSPSGTSGIYNEQFF
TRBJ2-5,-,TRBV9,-,TGTGCCAGCAGCGCCGGGGGCGCGACGGAGACCCAGTACTTC,CASSAGGATETQYF
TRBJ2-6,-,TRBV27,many,TGTGCCAGCAGTTTATATACCCCGGGACATCGCGGCCTCTCTGGGGCCAACGTCCTGACTTTC,CASSLYTPGHRGLSGANVLTF
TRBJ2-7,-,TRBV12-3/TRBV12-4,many,TGTGCCAGTATGCCGCCGGGACTCTCTCGGCAGTACTTC,CASMPPGLSRQYF
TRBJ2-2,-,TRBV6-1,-,TGTGCCAGCAGTGTACAGGTGTCCGGGGAGCTGTTTTTT,CASSVQVSGELFF
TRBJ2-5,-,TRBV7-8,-,TGTGCCAGCAGCCACCCGGGGCTGCGACAAGAGACCCAGTACTTC,CASSHPGLRQETQYF
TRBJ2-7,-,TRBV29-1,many,TGCAGCGTTGAGGGGGAAACCTTGAACGAGCAGTACTTC,CSVEGETLNEQYF
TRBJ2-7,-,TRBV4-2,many,TGTGCCAGCAGCCAAGACTTGGAGTACGAGCAGTACTTC,CASSQDLEYEQYF
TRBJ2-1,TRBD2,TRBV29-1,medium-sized,TGCAGCGTTTACGGGACTAGCGGGAGAAACAATGAGCAGTTCTTC,CSVYGTSGRNNEQFF
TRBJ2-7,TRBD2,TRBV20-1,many,TGCAGTGCTAGAGACCAGCGGGGGGCCTACGAGCAGTACTTC,CSARDQRGAYEQYF
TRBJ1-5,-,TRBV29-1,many,TGCAGCGTGGCAACAGGGCTCCTAGGGAATCAGCCCCAGCATTTT,CSVATGLLGNQPQHF
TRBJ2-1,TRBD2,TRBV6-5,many,TGTGCCAGCAGTTACGGGCGGCGGGGGTCCTACAATGAGCAGTTCTTC,CASSYGRRGSYNEQFF
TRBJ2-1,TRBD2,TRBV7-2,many,TGTGCCAGCAGCTCCAGGGGGCTAGCGGGAGTGGGCTTTGTAAATGAGCAGTTCTTC,CASSSRGLAGVGFVNEQFF
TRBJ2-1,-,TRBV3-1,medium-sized,TGTGCCAGCAGCCAAGATCTTGGCTCCGATGAGCAGTTCTTC,CASSQDLGSDEQFF
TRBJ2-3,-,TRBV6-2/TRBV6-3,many,TGTGCCAGCAGAGGCGTCGTTACGGATACGCAGTATTTT,CASRGVVTDTQYF
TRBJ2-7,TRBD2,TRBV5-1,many,TGCGCCAGCAGCTTGGATCCTAGCGGGAGAGCCGAGCAGTACTTC,CASSLDPSGRAEQYF
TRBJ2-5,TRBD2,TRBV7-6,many,TGTGCCAGCAGCCTCGGCAGCGGGAGGCCTCAAGAGACCCAGTACTTC,CASSLGSGRPQETQYF
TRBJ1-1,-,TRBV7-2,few,TGTGCCAGCAGCCGCCGGCGGTCCAGTGCTGCCCTCGGCGTTGAAGCTTTCTTT,CASSRRRSSAALGVEAFF
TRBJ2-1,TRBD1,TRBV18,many,TGTGCCAGCTCACCACAACCCGGGACAGATTCCTACAATGAGCAGTTCTTC,CASSPQPGTDSYNEQFF
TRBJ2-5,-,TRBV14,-,TGTGCCAGCAGCCAAGTCAGGGATAAAGAGACCCAGTACTTC,CASSQVRDKETQYF
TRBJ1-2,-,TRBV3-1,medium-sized,TGTGCCAGCAGGGGCCCACAGGCTTCCATTAACTATGGCTACACCTTC,CASRGPQASINYGYTF
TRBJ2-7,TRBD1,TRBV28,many,TGTGCCAGCAGTTCTCCCGGGACAGGGGGCCCGTACGAGCAGTACTTC,CASSSPGTGGPYEQYF
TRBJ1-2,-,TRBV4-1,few,TGCGCCAGCAGCCAAGGTCCGGACATCACTCACTATGGCTACACCTTC,CASSQGPDITHYGYTF
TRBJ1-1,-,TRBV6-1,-,TGTGCCACCGGGGCCCTGGCAACCTACACTGAAGCTTTCTTT,CATGALATYTEAFF
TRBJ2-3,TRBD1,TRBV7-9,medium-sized,TGTGCCAGCAGCTTAGGGGACAGGTGGGGCCTCACACCAGATACGCAGTATTTT,CASSLGDRWGLTPDTQYF
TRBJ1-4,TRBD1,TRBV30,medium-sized,TGTGCCTGGAGCCCCGGACAGGGGGCCGGTGAGAAACTGTTTTTT,CAWSPGQGAGEKLFF
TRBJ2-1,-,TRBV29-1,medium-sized,TGCAGCGCCGAAGGACTGTCCTACAATGAGCAGTTCTTC,CSAEGLSYNEQFF
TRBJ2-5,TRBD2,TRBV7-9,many,TGTGCCAGCAGCCCGGGACTAGCTGGGGGAGAGACCCAGTACTTC,CASSPGLAGGETQYF
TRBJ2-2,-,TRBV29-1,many,TGCAGCGTTGAACGTCAGGCCAACACCGGGGAGCTGTTTTTT,CSVERQANTGELFF
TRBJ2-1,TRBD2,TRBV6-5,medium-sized,TGTGCCAGCAGCCGACTAGCGGGAGCCCTCGGCAATGAGCAGTTCTTC,CASSRLAGALGNEQFF
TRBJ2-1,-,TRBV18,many,TGTGCCAGCTCACCACCTAGCGGCGAGCAGTTCTTC,CASSPPSGEQFF
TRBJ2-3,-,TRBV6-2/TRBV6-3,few,TGTGCCAGCAGTTACTCCCGGACAGTCACAGATACGCAGTATTTT,CASSYSRTVTDTQYF
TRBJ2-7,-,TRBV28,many,TGTGCCAGCAGTTTAGGGGGCGGGTTCTCCTACGAGCAGTACTTC,CASSLGGGFSYEQYF
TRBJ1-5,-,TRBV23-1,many,TGCGCCAGCAGTCAATTCGATCCGGGCGTCCAGCCCCAGCATTTT,CASSQFDPGVQPQHF
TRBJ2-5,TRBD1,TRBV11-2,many,TGTGCCAGCAGCTTAAGGGGACAGAGCAAAGAGACCCAGTACTTC,CASSLRGQSKETQYF